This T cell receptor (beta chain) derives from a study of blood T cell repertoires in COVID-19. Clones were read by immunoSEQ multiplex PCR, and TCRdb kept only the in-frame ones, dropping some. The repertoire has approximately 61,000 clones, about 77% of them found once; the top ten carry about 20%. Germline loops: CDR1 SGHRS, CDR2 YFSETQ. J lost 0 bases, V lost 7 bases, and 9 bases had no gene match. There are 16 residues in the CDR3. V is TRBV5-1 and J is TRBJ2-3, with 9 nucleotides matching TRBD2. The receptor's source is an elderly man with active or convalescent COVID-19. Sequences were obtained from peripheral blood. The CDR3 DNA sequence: TGCGCCAGCTTGAGTAGGGCGGGGGGGAGCACAGATACGCAGTATTTT. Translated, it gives CASLSRAGGSTDTQYF.